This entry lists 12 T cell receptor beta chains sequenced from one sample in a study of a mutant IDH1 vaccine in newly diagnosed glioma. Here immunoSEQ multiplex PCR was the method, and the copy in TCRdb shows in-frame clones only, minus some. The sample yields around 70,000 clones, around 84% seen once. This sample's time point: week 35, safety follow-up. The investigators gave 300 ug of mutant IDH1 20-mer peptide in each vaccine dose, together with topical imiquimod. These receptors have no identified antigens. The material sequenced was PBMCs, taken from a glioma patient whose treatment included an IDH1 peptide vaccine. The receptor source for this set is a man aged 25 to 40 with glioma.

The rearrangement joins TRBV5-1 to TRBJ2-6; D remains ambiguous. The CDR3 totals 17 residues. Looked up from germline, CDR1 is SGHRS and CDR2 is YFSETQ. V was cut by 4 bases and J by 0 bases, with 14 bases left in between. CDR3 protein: CASSGAVMGSGANVLTF. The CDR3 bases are TGCGCCAGCAGCGGTGCAGTAATGGGCTCTGGGGCCAACGTCCTGACTTTC.

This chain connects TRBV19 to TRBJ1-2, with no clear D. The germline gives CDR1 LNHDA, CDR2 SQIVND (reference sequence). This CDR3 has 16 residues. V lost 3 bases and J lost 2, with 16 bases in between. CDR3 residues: CASSIRRVGSNYGYTF. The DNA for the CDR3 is TGTGCCAGTAGTATCAGACGGGTCGGATCGAACTATGGCTACACCTTC.

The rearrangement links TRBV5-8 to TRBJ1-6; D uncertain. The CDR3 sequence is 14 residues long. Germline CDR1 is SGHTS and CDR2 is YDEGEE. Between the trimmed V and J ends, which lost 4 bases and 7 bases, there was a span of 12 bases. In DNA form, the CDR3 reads TGTGCCAGCAGCCCTCGAATCTCGAATTCACCCCTCCACTTT. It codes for CASSPRISNSPLHF.

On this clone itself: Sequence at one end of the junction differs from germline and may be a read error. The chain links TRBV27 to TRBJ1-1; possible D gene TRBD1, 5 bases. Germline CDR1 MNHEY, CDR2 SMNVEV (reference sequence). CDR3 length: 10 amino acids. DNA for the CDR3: TGTGCCAGCAGTTGCTCCCCGGGGCCCTTT. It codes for CASSCSPGPF.

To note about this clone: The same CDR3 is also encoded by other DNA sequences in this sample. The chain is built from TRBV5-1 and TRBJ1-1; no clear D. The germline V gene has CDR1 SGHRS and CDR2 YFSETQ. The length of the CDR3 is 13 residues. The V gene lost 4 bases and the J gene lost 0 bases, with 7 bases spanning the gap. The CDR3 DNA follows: TGCGCCAGCAGCCCAAACATGAACACTGAAGCTTTCTTT. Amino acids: CASSPNMNTEAFF. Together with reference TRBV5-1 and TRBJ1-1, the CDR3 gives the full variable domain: KAGVTQTPRYLIKTRGQQVTLSCSPISGHRSVSWYQQTPGQGLQFLFEYFSETQRNKGNFPGRFSGRQFSNSRSEMNVSTLELGDSALYLCASSPNMNTEAFFGQGTRLTVV.

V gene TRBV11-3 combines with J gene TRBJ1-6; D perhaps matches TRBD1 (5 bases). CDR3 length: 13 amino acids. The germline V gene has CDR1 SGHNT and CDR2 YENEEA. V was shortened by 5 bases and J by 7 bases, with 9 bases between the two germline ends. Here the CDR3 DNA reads TGTGCCAGCAGCCGTGGGGGGAATTCACCCCTCCACTTT. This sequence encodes CASSRGGNSPLHF.

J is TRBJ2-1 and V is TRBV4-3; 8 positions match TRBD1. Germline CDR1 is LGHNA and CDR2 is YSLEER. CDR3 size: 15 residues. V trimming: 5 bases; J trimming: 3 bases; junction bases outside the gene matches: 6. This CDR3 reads CASSVTGGRYNEQFF. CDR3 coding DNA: TGCGCCAGCAGCGTAACAGGGGGTCGCTACAATGAGCAGTTCTTC.

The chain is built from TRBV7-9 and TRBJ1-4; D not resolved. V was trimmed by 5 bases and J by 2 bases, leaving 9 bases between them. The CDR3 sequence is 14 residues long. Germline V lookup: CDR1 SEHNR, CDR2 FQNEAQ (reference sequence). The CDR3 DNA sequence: TGTGCCAGCAGCAGGACGGATACTAATGAAAAACTGTTTTTT. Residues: CASSRTDTNEKLFF.

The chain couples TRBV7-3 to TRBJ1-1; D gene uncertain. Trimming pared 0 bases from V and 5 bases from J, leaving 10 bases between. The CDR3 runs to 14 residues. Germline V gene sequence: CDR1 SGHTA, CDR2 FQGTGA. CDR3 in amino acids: CASSLTGKRTEAFF. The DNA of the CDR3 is TGTGCCAGCAGCTTAACTGGTAAAAGAACTGAAGCTTTCTTT.

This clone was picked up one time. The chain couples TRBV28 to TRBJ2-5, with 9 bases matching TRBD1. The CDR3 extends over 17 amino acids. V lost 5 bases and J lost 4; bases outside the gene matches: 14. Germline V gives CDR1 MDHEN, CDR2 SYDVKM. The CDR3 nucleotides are TGTGCCAGCAGTCCCCGGGTGGGGACAGGGAAAGGAGAGACCCAGTACTTC. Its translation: CASSPRVGTGKGETQYF.

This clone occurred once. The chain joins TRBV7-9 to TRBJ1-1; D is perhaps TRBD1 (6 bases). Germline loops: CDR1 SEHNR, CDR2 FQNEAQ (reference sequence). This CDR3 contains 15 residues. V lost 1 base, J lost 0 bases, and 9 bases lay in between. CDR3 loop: CASSLVGGLNTEAFF. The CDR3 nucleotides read TGTGCCAGCAGCTTAGTAGGGGGTTTGAACACTGAAGCTTTCTTT.

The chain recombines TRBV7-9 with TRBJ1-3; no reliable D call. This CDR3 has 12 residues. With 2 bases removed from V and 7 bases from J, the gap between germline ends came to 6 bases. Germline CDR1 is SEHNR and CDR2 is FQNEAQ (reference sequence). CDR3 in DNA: TGTGCCAGCAGCTTAAACCACAACACCATATATTTT. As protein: CASSLNHNTIYF.